The source of this T cell receptor beta chain is a study of T cell responses to AZD1222 COVID-19 vaccine. Background on the study: The analysis combined second doses at about 4 or about 12 weeks.

Points on this clone: The target antigen is unknown.

Clones were read by immunoSEQ multiplex PCR, and TCRdb kept only the in-frame ones, dropping some. The sample includes 150,000 to 200,000 clones, approximately 92% of them seen just once. Between the trimmed V and J ends, which lost 0 bases and 8 bases, there was a span of 13 bases. Germline CDR1 is MNHEY and CDR2 is SVGAGI. This CDR3 has 14 amino acids. Study-wide points: Females outnumbered males among donors, who were mostly white British; clonal diversity was possibly underestimated. Two doses of AZD1222 preceded a rise in Spike-specific TCR breadth and depth.

The chain couples TRBV6-5 to TRBJ1-2; D remains unclear. The TCR was taken from an adult in good health. Specimen: peripheral blood, collected on day 0 of AZD1222 vaccination. CDR3 region: CASSYSIGIYGYTF. The CDR3 DNA reads TGTGCCAGCAGTTACTCGATAGGAATTTACGGCTACACCTTC.